A selection of T cell receptor beta chains follows, all from one sample in a study of blood T cells in healthy people across ages. A single record per CDR3 protein comes from TCRdb applying MiXCR to the 5' RACE reads. Found here are around 850,000 distinct CDR3 sequences, 35% to 40% of them singletons; the top ten hold approximately 13%. The specimen was blood. These receptors were obtained from a man aged 18 to 29 in good health. The CDR3 runs from the conserved cysteine through the conserved F or W. Each record gives: V gene, D gene, CDR3 length, J gene, clone size, CDR3 DNA, CDR3 protein. The D gene is left open where the match is weak. The listing skips clone size in some rows; elsewhere it reads once, few, many or a size class.

TRBV12-3/TRBV12-4,NA,15,TRBJ2-4,NA,TGTGCCAGCAGTTTAGGAGATATAGCCAAAAACATTCAGTACTTC,CASSLGDIAKNIQYF
TRBV27,TRBD1,16,TRBJ2-4,NA,TGTGCCAGCAGTTTAAGGCAGGGGGCTGCCAAAAACATTCAGTACTTC,CASSLRQGAAKNIQYF
TRBV14,NA,16,TRBJ2-1,NA,TGTGCCAGAAGCCACCAGACAGGAGTCTCCTACAATGAGCAGTTCTTC,CARSHQTGVSYNEQFF
TRBV6-5,NA,15,TRBJ1-2,few,TGTGCCAGCAGTTACTCGTACCGACAGGCCTATGGCTACACCTTC,CASSYSYRQAYGYTF
TRBV21-1,NA,18,TRBJ2-5,NA,TGTGCCAGCAGCAAAGGAATGGCAGACCGCCTTCCGCCTGAGACCCAGTACTTC,CASSKGMADRLPPETQYF
TRBV4-3,NA,16,TRBJ1-6,few,TGCGCCAGCAGCGTCGACAGAATTCATAGGGATTCACCCCTCCACTTT,CASSVDRIHRDSPLHF
TRBV4-1,NA,13,TRBJ1-1,few,TGCGCCAGCAGCCAAGAAGGAGTCGGTGAAGCTTTCTTT,CASSQEGVGEAFF
TRBV5-1,NA,15,TRBJ1-1,NA,TGCGCCAGCAGCTTGTACCCAGGTCCGAACACTGAAGCTTTCTTT,CASSLYPGPNTEAFF
TRBV4-2,NA,13,TRBJ2-1,NA,TGTGCCAGCAGCCAGGAGGACCTAGGAAAGCAGTTCTTC,CASSQEDLGKQFF
TRBV20-1,NA,17,TRBJ2-7,few,TGCAGTGCTAAAGGGGGGGGCCCAGCTAGCTCCTACAATGAGCAGTACTTC,CSAKGGGPASSYNEQYF
TRBV5-5,TRBD1,13,TRBJ2-1,NA,TGTGCCAGCAGCCGGGACAGGGGCGCTGAGCAGTTCTTC,CASSRDRGAEQFF
TRBV29-1,NA,12,TRBJ2-5,NA,TGCAGCGTTGAGGTGGGGCAAAAGACCCAGTACTTC,CSVEVGQKTQYF
TRBV10-3,NA,17,TRBJ2-6,once,TGTGCCATCAGTTCGGATGCCCACCTCTCTGGGGCCAACGTCCTGACTTTC,CAISSDAHLSGANVLTF
TRBV29-1,TRBD2,16,TRBJ2-1,many,TGCAGCGTTGAAGACGGACTAGCGGGGGGCTACAATGAGCAGTTCTTC,CSVEDGLAGGYNEQFF
TRBV11-2,NA,16,TRBJ1-1,NA,TGTGCCAGCAGCTCCCCAAGATACAGGGTTCGGACTGAAGCTTTCTTT,CASSSPRYRVRTEAFF
TRBV7-2,NA,16,TRBJ1-5,NA,TGTGCCAGCAGCCTTACGAGCAGAATGAGCAATCAGCCCCAGCATTTT,CASSLTSRMSNQPQHF
TRBV2,NA,13,TRBJ2-3,few,TGTGCCAGCACAAGCGACCTCCCAGATACGCAGTATTTT,CASTSDLPDTQYF
TRBV12-3/TRBV12-4,NA,14,TRBJ1-1,few,TGTGCCAGCAGTTTACAGGGTCAAGGGACTGAAGCTTTCTTT,CASSLQGQGTEAFF
TRBV5-1,NA,11,TRBJ2-7,NA,TGCGCCAGCAAGGAGTCGGAAGAGCAGTACTTC,CASKESEEQYF
TRBV10-3,NA,13,TRBJ1-2,many,TGTGCCATCAGTGGGGGGGTGTCCGATGGCTACACCTTC,CAISGGVSDGYTF
TRBV12-3/TRBV12-4,NA,16,TRBJ1-5,NA,TGTGCCAGCAGCCTGGGACCGAGGGTTGGCAATCAGCCCCAGCATTTT,CASSLGPRVGNQPQHF
TRBV12-3/TRBV12-4,NA,15,TRBJ2-2,few,TGTGCCAGCAGTTTACGGGGCTGGGACACCGGGGAGCTGTTTTTT,CASSLRGWDTGELFF
TRBV11-2,NA,15,TRBJ1-4,NA,TGTGCCAGCAGCCCTGAAGGGACTTATTATGAAAAACTGTTTTTT,CASSPEGTYYEKLFF
TRBV4-2,TRBD2,17,TRBJ2-1,few,TGTGCCAGCAGCCAAGAGGTCAAGCGGGGGGGTTCCAATGAGCAGTTCTTC,CASSQEVKRGGSNEQFF
TRBV5-4,TRBD1,16,TRBJ2-7,NA,TGTGCCAGCAGCTTGGGACAGGGGGCTTCGGCCTACGAGCAGTACTTC,CASSLGQGASAYEQYF
TRBV10-3,NA,12,TRBJ1-2,NA,TGTACCATCAGTGGGGGCTCGGATGGCTACACCTTC,CTISGGSDGYTF
TRBV3-1,NA,14,TRBJ2-1,NA,TGTGCCAGCAGCCACGCGGGACTTTTCTATGAGCAGTTCTTC,CASSHAGLFYEQFF
TRBV12-3/TRBV12-4,NA,15,TRBJ2-5,NA,TGTGCCAGCAGTATTAAAACGGCGGGAAGCGAGACCCAGTACTTC,CASSIKTAGSETQYF
TRBV2,TRBD2,14,TRBJ2-7,NA,TGTGCCAGCAGCCTGGGGGGGAAAGCCTACGAGCAGTACTTC,CASSLGGKAYEQYF
TRBV12-3/TRBV12-4,NA,13,TRBJ1-1,NA,TGTGCCAGCAGTTTAGGGGACGGGGTGAAAGCTTTCTTT,CASSLGDGVKAFF
TRBV12-3/TRBV12-4,NA,11,TRBJ2-1,many,TGTGCCAGCAGTTTGGGCAAAGCACGGTTCTTC,CASSLGKARFF
TRBV9,TRBD1,15,TRBJ2-1,few,TGTGCCAGCAGCGCGGGACAGGGGGCATCGGATGAGCAGTTCTTC,CASSAGQGASDEQFF
TRBV4-1,NA,14,TRBJ2-7,NA,TGCGCCAGCAGCCAAGGGCCGTGGACCTACGAGCAGTACTTC,CASSQGPWTYEQYF
TRBV4-2,TRBD1,20,TRBJ1-1,NA,TGTGCCAGCAGCCAGGCCCCTCCGGGACAGCACTACTCGGGACGGACTGAAGCTTTCTTT,CASSQAPPGQHYSGRTEAFF
TRBV7-2,TRBD2,20,TRBJ2-3,few,TGTGCCAGCAGCGCAAACTTGGGACTAGCGGGGGGGCGGTTCACAGATACGCAGTATTTT,CASSANLGLAGGRFTDTQYF
TRBV24-1,NA,13,TRBJ2-1,NA,TGTGCCACCAGTGACTCACATGTGGATGAGCAGTTCTTC,CATSDSHVDEQFF
TRBV7-3,NA,16,TRBJ2-2,NA,TGTGCCAGCAGCTCGGGACCGAATGCGAACACCGGGGAGCTGTTTTTT,CASSSGPNANTGELFF
TRBV29-1,NA,15,TRBJ1-2,few,TGCAGCGTTCTTACGGGACATATCTATAACTATGGCTACACCTTC,CSVLTGHIYNYGYTF
TRBV5-6,NA,16,TRBJ2-7,NA,TGTGCCAGCAGCTTGAAGGGTCTGATTAGCTCCTACGAGCGGTACTTC,CASSLKGLISSYERYF
TRBV7-9,TRBD2,14,TRBJ2-5,NA,TGTTCCAGCAGCCCTACGACTAGCGGAGAGACCCAGTACTTC,CSSSPTTSGETQYF
TRBV5-1,NA,16,TRBJ1-1,few,TGCGCCAGCAGCTCCCCTGGTGAGGGGAAGAACACTGAAGCTTTCTTT,CASSSPGEGKNTEAFF
TRBV9,NA,14,TRBJ2-7,NA,TGTGCCAACAGCGTAGGTCCAGGGGCCTACGAGCAGTACTTC,CANSVGPGAYEQYF
TRBV24-1,TRBD1,15,TRBJ1-1,NA,TGTGCCACCAGTACAGGGGGCGCCGGGAACACTGAAGCTTTCTTT,CATSTGGAGNTEAFF